This T cell receptor (beta chain) comes out of a study of cytomegalovirus exposure and HLA in healthy donors. General study findings and limits: The tendency of first-cohort TCR clusters to co-occur in the roughly 130 validation repertoires was the finding of a later analysis. The authors enumerated over 150 TCR beta chains as linked to cytomegalovirus.

Note on this clone: What it recognizes is unknown.

Sequenced by immunoSEQ multiplex PCR; TCRdb stores in-frame clones only, minus some. The table lists 40,000 to 55,000 clones, approximately 85% of them singletons. Trimming took off 2 bases at V and 1 base at J, with 11 bases between the two ends. Looked up from germline, CDR1 is SGHTA and CDR2 is FQGTGA. The CDR3 covers 15 residues. The source is a woman aged 30 to 39 in good health and CMV-seronegative. Sequencing was carried out using PBMCs. The genes are TRBV7-3 and TRBJ1-1; TRBD1 might be the D (5 bases). The CDR3 region is CASSLQGQTNTEAFF. The CDR3 DNA is TGTGCCAGCAGCTTACAAGGACAAACGAACACTGAAGCTTTCTTT.